This T cell receptor (beta chain) derives from a study of blood T cell repertoires in COVID-19. For the study at large: COVID-19 samples from acute and convalescent phases originated in the United States, Italy and Spain. PBMCs, B-cell-depleted T cells, or T cells were the source of the cDNA or gDNA that made up the material.

This table comes from immunoSEQ multiplex PCR, and its TCRdb copy is limited to in-frame clones, with some not included. This table holds approximately 200,000 clones, about 90% found once. Trimming removed 6 bases from V and 3 bases from J; junction bases left unmatched: 4. This CDR3 is 13 amino acids long. The germline gives CDR1 MNHNY, CDR2 SVGAGI (reference sequence). This receptor was taken from a man aged 35 to 55 with active or convalescent COVID-19. V gene TRBV6-6 combines with J gene TRBJ1-2, with 7 bases fitting TRBD1. Sequenced material: peripheral blood. The CDR3 DNA is TGTGCCAGCAGACAGGGGTCGGACTATGGCTACACCTTC. Encoded protein: CASRQGSDYGYTF.